This T cell receptor (beta chain) is from a study of T cell responses to AZD1222 COVID-19 vaccine listed by TCRdb under 2021. Looking at the study overall: A total of under 250 trial participants underwent TCR sequencing, of whom approximately 200 had received two doses of AZD1222 and around 25 had received two doses of the MenACWY control vaccine. Trial participants were enrolled by age into subgroups of 18-55, 56-69 and 70-plus years, and around 140, 26 and 57 TCR-sequenced participants, respectively, were included in these subgroups. What the work shows at the level of the full study, not this receptor alone: The 56-69-year group was small, and its depth increase did not reach significance, likely because of low power. Vaccine-associated CD4 TCRs spanned the whole spike protein, with dominant responses in regions 160-218 and 743-854. Participants were mostly white British, with more females than males. The authors suggested clonal diversity may have been underestimated. Only five to seven AZD1222 recipients were SARS-CoV-2 seropositive at baseline, limiting conclusions about previously exposed vaccinees. Reportedly, almost half of the unique spike-specific TCRs recognized epitopes lying outside the regions that are mutated in the B.1.351 and B.1.1.7 variants. After two AZD1222 doses, spike-specific TCR breadth and depth were significantly higher than at day 0 and than in MenACWY recipients. Because no day 14 peak-response samples were available, the repertoires could be characterized only after the peak T cell response.

The CDR3 spans 15 residues, from the cysteine through the phenylalanine. Kept here is only the CDR3 DNA, which spans 45 bases and is read in frame from base 1. V is pruned by 0 bases and J by 1 base, leaving 3 bases of the junction without a gene match. From the germline V gene, CDR1 is SGDLS and CDR2 is YYNGEE. The sample's time point, from its label and the paper: about 28 days (+/-7) after the second vaccine dose. AZD1222 recipients whose second dose came at about 4 weeks and those whose second dose came at about 12 weeks were combined into one group, since spike-specific TCR depth and breadth did not differ between the two schedules. Vaccinee samples were obtained from the UK trials COV001 and COV002, which included a single-blind randomized controlled phase 2/3 trial of AZD1222 (ChAdOx1 nCoV-19) in healthy adults. For TCRbeta chain sequencing, PBMC samples from trial participants were taken at day 0 and at day 28 after the second dose.

This clone was observed a few times. The antigen it recognizes is unknown. It has no much larger one-base neighbor in the sample; base qualities were not kept. The CDR3 regions of human TCRbeta chains were subjected to immunosequencing. Per the authors' processing: Repertoire TCRs were matched against a reference library of SARS-CoV-2-specific TCRs generated with the MIRA antigen-specificity platform. Breadth was defined as the fraction of unique TCRs that were SARS-CoV-2-associated. Depth was defined as the fraction of total T cells that were SARS-CoV-2-associated. Using the MIRA data, each spike-specific TCR was mapped to the spike region that the TCR reacts to and placed in a CD4 or CD8 class. Log10-transformed breadth and depth values were compared by one-way ANOVA with Sidak's multiple comparisons tests. Entries here come from immuneACCESS through TCRdb and include only in-frame sequences with V and J called. Some clones fail to appear in such tables; in the studies checked, an unresolved V gene covers under half of the shortfall, and the cause of the remainder is unknown. V, J and clone size derive from that table, while D and trimming were established from the DNA sequence. The sample table shows approximately 200,000 clones, and approximately 93% are seen once. Clones ranked in the top ten supply over 0.95% of the sample.

Rearrangement joined TRBV9 to TRBJ2-5, with 7 bases in between that match TRBD2. Sequencing was performed on peripheral blood, taken 28 days after the second AZD1222 dose. The origin of this receptor is an adult who received the AZD1222 COVID-19 vaccine. The nucleotides read TGTGCCAGCAGCGTAGGCGGGAGCCCCCAAGAGACCCAGTACTTC. Translated, it gives CASSVGGSPQETQYF.